These 19 T cell receptor beta chains originate from one sample sequenced in a study of shared clonotypes between healthy human individuals. CD45RO-negative, CCR7-selected cells formed the naive CD8 fraction, which excluded terminally differentiated effector memory CD45RA+ cells. Assay: immunoSEQ multiplex PCR; the TCRdb copy retains only in-frame clones and omits some. This repertoire shows some 1,900,000 clones, roughly 95% found once; its top ten account for 1.2%. The sequencing input was naive CD8+ T cells sorted from blood. Receptors were obtained from a man younger than 30 in good health.

Note on this clone: The same CDR3 arises from other DNA sequences in this sample as well. This sequence joins TRBV7-9 and TRBJ2-7, with 8 bases that match TRBD1. The length of the CDR3 is 13 residues. The J segment lost 6 bases and the V segment lost 6 bases, leaving 7 bases of the junction unmatched. Germline V gene sequence: CDR1 SEHNR, CDR2 FQNEAQ (reference sequence). This chain's CDR3 is CASSPNTGGEQYF. CDR3 DNA: TGTGCCAGCAGTCCAAATACAGGGGGCGAGCAGTACTTC.

As regards this clone: Other DNA sequences in the same sample also yield this CDR3. The chain couples TRBV6-1 to TRBJ2-7, with D unresolved. CDR3 length equals 10 residues. CDR1 MNHNS and CDR2 SASEGT come from the germline V gene. The germline V and J ends were trimmed by 5 bases and 4 bases, with 3 bases remaining between them. This CDR3 reads CASSNYEQYF. CDR3 DNA: TGTGCCAGCAGTAATTACGAGCAGTACTTC.

As regards this clone: Within the sample, other DNA sequences also encode this same CDR3. V and J are TRBV11-2 and TRBJ2-7; 7 bases agree with TRBD1. J was trimmed by 2 bases and V by 5 bases; bases with no gene match: 3. The CDR3 runs to 13 residues. Germline V gives CDR1 SGHAT, CDR2 FQNNGV. CDR3 DNA sequence: TGTGCCAGCAGCCGGGACAGACCCTACGAGCAGTACTTC. It yields the protein CASSRDRPYEQYF.

This chain joins TRBV5-5 and TRBJ2-7; no reliable D call. Per germline, CDR1 SGHKS and CDR2 YYEKEE (reference sequence). V lost 2 bases, J lost 0 bases, and 9 bases lay in between. This CDR3 spans 14 amino acids. The DNA for the CDR3 is TGTGCCAGCAGCTTCTCCAGGAGCTCCTACGAGCAGTACTTC. This encodes CASSFSRSSYEQYF. Using reference TRBV5-5 and TRBJ2-7 for the parts outside the CDR3, the full variable domain is DAGVTQSPTHLIKTRGQQVTLRCSPISGHKSVSWYQQVLGQGPQFIFQYYEKEERGRGNFPDRFSARQFPNYSSELNVNALLLGDSALYLCASSFSRSSYEQYFGPGTRLTVT.

A remark on this clone: This sample also contains other DNA sequences that code for the same CDR3. The chain combines TRBV5-4 with TRBJ1-1, with TRBD1 matching over 9 bases. CDR3 length: 14 residues. Germline V CDR1 and CDR2: SGHNT, YYREEE (reference sequence). J was trimmed by 2 bases and V by 2 bases; bases with no gene match: 1. CDR3 bases: TGTGCCAGCAGCTTACAGGGGGCCAACACTGAAGCTTTCTTT. Translation gives CASSLQGANTEAFF.

V usage is TRBV7-3 and J usage is TRBJ1-1; unclear D gene. With 0 bases removed from V and 4 bases from J, the gap between germline ends came to 9 bases. This CDR3 comprises 14 residues. Germline V gene lookup returns CDR1 SGHTA and CDR2 FQGTGA. CDR3 in DNA: TGTGCCAGCAGCTTAACGACCGGTGGCACTGAAGCTTTCTTT. Translated: CASSLTTGGTEAFF.

The rearrangement joins TRBV7-9 to TRBJ1-6; 7 bases map to TRBD1. This CDR3 contains 17 residues. Germline V lookup: CDR1 SEHNR, CDR2 FQNEAQ (reference sequence). With 5 bases clipped from V and 4 bases from J, the junction kept 11 bases outside the gene matches. This CDR3 reads CASSATTGQEYNSPLHF. The CDR3 bases are TGTGCCAGCAGCGCGACGACCGGACAGGAGTATAATTCACCCCTCCACTTT.

This clone was picked up many times. This sample includes further DNA sequences coding for the same CDR3. The chain carries TRBV6-5 and TRBJ2-5; 7 bases are shared with TRBD1. The V and J ends lost 2 bases and 3 bases, in that order; junction bases with no gene match: 0. Per germline, CDR1 MNHEY and CDR2 SVGAGI. The CDR3 runs 13 residues. The CDR3 coding sequence is TGTGCCAGCAGTTACGACAGGGAAGAGACCCAGTACTTC. This translates into CASSYDREETQYF.

CDR3 region: CASTGRQVDPSAENTIYF. The CDR3 nucleotides are TGTGCCAGCACAGGGAGGCAGGTGGACCCTTCAGCTGAAAACACCATATATTTT. This sequence joins TRBV9 and TRBJ1-3; D perhaps matches TRBD1 (5 bases). From germline, CDR1 is SGDLS and CDR2 YYNGEE. This CDR3 has 18 amino acids. V lost 6 bases, J lost 6 bases, and 28 bases lay in between.

The J gene is TRBJ2-3, the V gene TRBV7-9, with D perhaps TRBD1 (5 bases). In germline, CDR1 is SEHNR, CDR2 FQNEAQ (reference sequence). Trimming stripped 0 bases from V and 5 bases from J, with 15 bases between. CDR3 size: 16 residues. The chain's CDR3 is CASSLAQSMGLDTQYF. Written as DNA, the CDR3 is TGTGCCAGCAGCTTAGCCCAATCGATGGGGCTAGATACGCAGTATTTT.

The chain joins TRBV27 to TRBJ2-7; D is uncertain. CDR1 MNHEY and CDR2 SMNVEV come from the germline V gene (reference sequence). The CDR3 is 13 residues long. Trimming shortened V by 6 bases and J by 6 bases, and 15 bases separated the two germline ends. As DNA, the CDR3 is TGTGCCAGCAGCTTTGGGCTCCGAGGCGAGCAGTACTTC. Translation: CASSFGLRGEQYF.

The CDR3 coding sequence is TGTGCCAGCACCGGTCGGGCCGCGGGCACTGAAGCTTTCTTT. It specifies CASTGRAAGTEAFF. The rearrangement joins TRBV7-9 to TRBJ1-1, with D uncertain. The CDR3 has 14 residues. CDR1 is SEHNR and CDR2 is FQNEAQ in the germline V gene (reference sequence). V was shortened by 7 bases and J by 4 bases, with 16 bases between the two germline ends. The full variable domain, its missing parts supplied by reference TRBV7-9 and TRBJ1-1, is DTGVSQNPRHKITKRGQNVTFRCDPISEHNRLYWYRQTLGQGPEFLTYFQNEAQLEKSRLLSDRFSAERPKGSFSTLEIQRTEQGDSAMYLCASTGRAAGTEAFFGQGTRLTVV.

The chain couples TRBV19 to TRBJ2-2; D is perhaps TRBD1 (5 bases). The CDR3 runs to 12 residues. Germline-derived CDR1 and CDR2 are LNHDA and SQIVND (reference sequence). The V end lost 7 bases, the J end lost 5 bases, and 8 bases lay between the germline ends. The CDR3 here is CASNQGTGELFF. The DNA of the CDR3 is TGTGCCAGTAACCAGGGAACCGGGGAGCTGTTTTTT.

This clone occurred many times. Within the sample, other DNA sequences also encode this same CDR3. The genes are TRBV9 and TRBJ2-3, with D hard to call. The length of the CDR3 is 13 residues. From germline, CDR1 is SGDLS and CDR2 YYNGEE. The V end was cut by 0 bases, the J end by 1 base, with 3 bases between. The CDR3 sequence: CASSVGGTDTQYF. DNA of the CDR3: TGTGCCAGCAGCGTAGGGGGCACAGATACGCAGTATTTT. Drawing the rest from reference TRBV9 and TRBJ2-3, the complete variable domain is DSGVTQTPKHLITATGQRVTLRCSPRSGDLSVYWYQQSLDQGLQFLIQYYNGEERAKGNILERFSAQQFPDLHSELNLSSLELGDSALYFCASSVGGTDTQYFGPGTRLTVL.

As to this clone: The sample holds other DNA sequences that translate to the same CDR3. The genes are TRBV9 and TRBJ2-7; no clear D gene. Per the germline V gene, CDR1 is SGDLS and CDR2 is YYNGEE. The CDR3 totals 13 residues. Trimming stripped 0 bases from V and 5 bases from J, with 9 bases between. The DNA of the CDR3 is TGTGCCAGCAGCGTAGCTCCAGGCAACGAGCAGTACTTC. Residues: CASSVAPGNEQYF.

The chain joins TRBV19 to TRBJ1-4; D unresolved. CDR1 and CDR2 from the germline V gene are LNHDA and SQIVND (reference sequence). The length of the CDR3 is 16 residues. Between the trimmed V and J ends, which lost 3 bases and 3 bases, there was a span of 14 bases. The CDR3 sequence is CASSIGFAGANEKLFF. The CDR3 DNA is TGTGCCAGTAGTATTGGCTTTGCAGGAGCTAATGAAAAACTGTTTTTT.

The chain combines TRBV9 with TRBJ2-1, with TRBD2 matching over 8 bases. V was clipped by 3 bases and J by 7 bases; unmatched bases: 18. The CDR3 is 18 amino acids. CDR1 is SGDLS and CDR2 is YYNGEE in the germline V gene. Written as DNA, the CDR3 is TGTGCCAGCAGCGGGACGGTGGGCCAGCGGGAGCCTGGGAATGAGCAGTTCTTC. It is translated as CASSGTVGQREPGNEQFF.

The chain uses TRBV5-6 and TRBJ2-2; D is perhaps TRBD2 (5 bases). The CDR3 is made up of 15 amino acids. CDR1 is SGHDT, CDR2 YYEEEE, per germline. The V end was cut by 2 bases, the J end by 2 bases, with 10 bases between. The CDR3 sequence is CASSFKGDNTGELFF. The CDR3 nucleotides read TGTGCCAGCAGCTTTAAGGGAGACAACACCGGGGAGCTGTTTTTT. Variable domain in full (rest from reference TRBV5-6 and TRBJ2-2): DAGVTQSPTHLIKTRGQQVTLRCSPKSGHDTVSWYQQALGQGPQFIFQYYEEEERQRGNFPDRFSGHQFPNYSSELNVNALLLGDSALYLCASSFKGDNTGELFFGEGSRLTVL.

This clone showed up just a few times. The same CDR3 can be traced to other DNA sequences in this sample. The chain is built from TRBV13 and TRBJ1-1; weak D call: TRBD1 (6 bases). The germline CDR1 and CDR2 sequences are PRHDT and FYEKMQ (reference sequence). The CDR3 extends over 12 amino acids. The germline V and J ends were trimmed by 3 bases and 8 bases, with 10 bases remaining between them. Here the CDR3 DNA reads TGTGCCAGCAGCTTGGGACAAGGGGAAGCTTTCTTT. Its translation is CASSLGQGEAFF.